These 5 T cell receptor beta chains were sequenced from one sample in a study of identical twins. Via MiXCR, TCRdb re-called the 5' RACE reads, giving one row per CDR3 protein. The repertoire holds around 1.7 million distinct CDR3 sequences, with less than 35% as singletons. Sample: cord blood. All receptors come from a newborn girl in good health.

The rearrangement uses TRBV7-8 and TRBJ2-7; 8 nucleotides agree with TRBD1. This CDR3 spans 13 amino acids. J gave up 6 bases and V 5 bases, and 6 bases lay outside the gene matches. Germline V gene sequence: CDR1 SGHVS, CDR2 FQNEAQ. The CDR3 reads CASSDRDRSEQYF. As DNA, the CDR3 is TGTGCCAGCAGCGACCGGGACAGGTCCGAGCAGTACTTC.

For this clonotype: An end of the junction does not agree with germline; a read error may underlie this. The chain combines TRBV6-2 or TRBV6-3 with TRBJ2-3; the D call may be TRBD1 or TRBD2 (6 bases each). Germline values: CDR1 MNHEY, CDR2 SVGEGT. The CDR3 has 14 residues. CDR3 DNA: TGTGCCGGCAGTTACAGGGAGGCGCGGTACACGCAGTATTTT. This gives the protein CAGSYREARYTQYF.

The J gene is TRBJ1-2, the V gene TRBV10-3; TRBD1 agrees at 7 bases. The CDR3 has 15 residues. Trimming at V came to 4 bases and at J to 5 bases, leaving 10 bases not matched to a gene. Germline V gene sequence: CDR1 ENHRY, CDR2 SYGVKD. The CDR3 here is CAISVSLTGVYGYTF. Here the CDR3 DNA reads TGTGCCATCAGTGTGTCTCTAACAGGGGTGTATGGCTACACCTTC.

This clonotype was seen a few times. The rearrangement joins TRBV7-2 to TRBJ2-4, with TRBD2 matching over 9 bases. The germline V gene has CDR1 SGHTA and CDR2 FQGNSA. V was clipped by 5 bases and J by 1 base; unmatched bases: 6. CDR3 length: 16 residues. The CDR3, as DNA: TGTGCCAGCAGCCCTATAGCGGGGGCCGCCAAAAACATTCAGTACTTC. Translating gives CASSPIAGAAKNIQYF.

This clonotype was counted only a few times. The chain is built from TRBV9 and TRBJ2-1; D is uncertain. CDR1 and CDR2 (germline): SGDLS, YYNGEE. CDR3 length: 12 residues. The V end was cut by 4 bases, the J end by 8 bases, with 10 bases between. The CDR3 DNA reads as TGTGCCAGCAGCCCCAACTTGGATGAGCAGTTCTTC. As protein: CASSPNLDEQFF.